The following is a TCR beta chain sequence with its context. Germline V CDR1 and CDR2: SEHNR, FQNEAQ (reference sequence). V gave up 2 bases and J gave up 2 bases, with 9 bases separating them. This CDR3 spans 14 amino acids. Profiled with immunoSEQ multiplex PCR; TCRdb holds only in-frame clones, not every one. This table holds 190,000 or so clones, just under 90% found once. This entry is derived from a study of blood T cell repertoires in COVID-19. Sequencing was done on a sample of peripheral blood. The source is a woman aged 18-30 years who had recovered from COVID-19. This chain joins TRBV7-9 and TRBJ2-5; D gene ambiguous. CDR3 DNA sequence: TGTGCCAGCAGCTTAATAGCATTACAAGAGACCCAGTACTTC. Translated: CASSLIALQETQYF.